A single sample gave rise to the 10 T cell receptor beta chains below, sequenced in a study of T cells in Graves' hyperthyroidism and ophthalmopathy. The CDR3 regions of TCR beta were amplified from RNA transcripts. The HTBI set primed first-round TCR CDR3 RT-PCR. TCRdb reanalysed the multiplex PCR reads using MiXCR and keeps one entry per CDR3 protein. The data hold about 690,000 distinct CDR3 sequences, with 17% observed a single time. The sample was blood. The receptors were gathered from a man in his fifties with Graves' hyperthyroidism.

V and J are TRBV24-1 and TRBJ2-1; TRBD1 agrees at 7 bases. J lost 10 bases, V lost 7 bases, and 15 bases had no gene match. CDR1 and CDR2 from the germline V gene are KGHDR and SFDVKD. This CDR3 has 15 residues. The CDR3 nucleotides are TGTGCCACCAGCCTAGGGGGCGGCACGCGCGGCGAGCAGTTCTTC. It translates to CATSLGGGTRGEQFF.

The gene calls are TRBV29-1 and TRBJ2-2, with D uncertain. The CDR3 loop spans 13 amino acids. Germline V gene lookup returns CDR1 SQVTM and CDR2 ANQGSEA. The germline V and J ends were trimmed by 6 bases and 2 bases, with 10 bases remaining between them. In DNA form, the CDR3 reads TGCAGCGTGATCTGGATTAACACCGGGGAGCTGTTTTTT. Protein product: CSVIWINTGELFF.

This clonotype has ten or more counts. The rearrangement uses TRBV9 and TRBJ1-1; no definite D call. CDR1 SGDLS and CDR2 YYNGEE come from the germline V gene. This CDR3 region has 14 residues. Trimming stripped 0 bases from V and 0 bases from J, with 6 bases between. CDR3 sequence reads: CASSVDIVNTEAFF. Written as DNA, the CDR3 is TGTGCCAGCAGCGTAGATATAGTGAACACTGAAGCTTTCTTT. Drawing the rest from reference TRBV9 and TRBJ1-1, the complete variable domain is DSGVTQTPKHLITATGQRVTLRCSPRSGDLSVYWYQQSLDQGLQFLIQYYNGEERAKGNILERFSAQQFPDLHSELNLSSLELGDSALYFCASSVDIVNTEAFFGQGTRLTVV.

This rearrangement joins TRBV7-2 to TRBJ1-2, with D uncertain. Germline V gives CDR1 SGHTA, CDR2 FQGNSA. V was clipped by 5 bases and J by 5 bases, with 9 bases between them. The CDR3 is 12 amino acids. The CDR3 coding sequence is TGTGCCAGCAGCCACCTGGTTTATGGCTACACCTTC. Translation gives CASSHLVYGYTF.

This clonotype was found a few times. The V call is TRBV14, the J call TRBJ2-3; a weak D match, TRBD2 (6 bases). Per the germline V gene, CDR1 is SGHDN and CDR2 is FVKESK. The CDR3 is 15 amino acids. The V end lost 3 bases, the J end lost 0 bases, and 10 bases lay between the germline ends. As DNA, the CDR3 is TGTGCCAGCAGCCAGAGCGGGCTAAGCACAGATACGCAGTATTTT. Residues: CASSQSGLSTDTQYF.

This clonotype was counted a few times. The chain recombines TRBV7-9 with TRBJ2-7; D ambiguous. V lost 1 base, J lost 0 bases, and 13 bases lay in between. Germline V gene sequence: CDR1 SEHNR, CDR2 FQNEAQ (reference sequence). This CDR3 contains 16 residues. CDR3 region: CASSLGSRMSSYEQYF. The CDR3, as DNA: TGTGCCAGCAGCTTAGGTAGCCGGATGAGCTCCTACGAGCAGTACTTC.

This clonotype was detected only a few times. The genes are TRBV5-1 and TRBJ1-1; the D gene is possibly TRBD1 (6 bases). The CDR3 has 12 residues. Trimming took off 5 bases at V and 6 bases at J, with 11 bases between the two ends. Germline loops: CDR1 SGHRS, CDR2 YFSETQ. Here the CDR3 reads CASREGGPEAFF. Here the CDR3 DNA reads TGCGCCAGCAGAGAGGGGGGGCCTGAAGCTTTCTTT.

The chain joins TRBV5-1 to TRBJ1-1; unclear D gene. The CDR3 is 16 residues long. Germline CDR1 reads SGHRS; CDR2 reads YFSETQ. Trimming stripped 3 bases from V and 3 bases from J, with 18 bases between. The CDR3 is CASSSDSFLKDTEAFF. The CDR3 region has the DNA TGCGCCAGCAGCTCAGACTCTTTTCTTAAGGACACTGAAGCTTTCTTT.

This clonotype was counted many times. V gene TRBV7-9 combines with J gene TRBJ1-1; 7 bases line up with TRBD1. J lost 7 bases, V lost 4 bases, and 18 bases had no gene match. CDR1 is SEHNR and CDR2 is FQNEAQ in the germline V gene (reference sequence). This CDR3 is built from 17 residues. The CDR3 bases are TGTGCCAGCAGCTGGGAACCCGCAGGGGGGGTTGTAGTTGAAGCTTTCTTT. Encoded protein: CASSWEPAGGVVVEAFF.

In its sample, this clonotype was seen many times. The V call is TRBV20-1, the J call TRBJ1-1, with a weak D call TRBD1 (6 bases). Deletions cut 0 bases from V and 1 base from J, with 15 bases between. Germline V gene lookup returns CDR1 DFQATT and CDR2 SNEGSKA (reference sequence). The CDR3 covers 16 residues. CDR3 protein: CSAREGGGAGNTEAFF. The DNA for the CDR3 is TGCAGTGCTAGAGAAGGTGGGGGCGCAGGGAACACTGAAGCTTTCTTT.